The clone carrying this TCR beta chain is categorized as medium-sized. Its target is unknown. This sample is part of a study of metastatic and nonmetastatic thyroid tumors. Study context: Across blood and tumor or nodule tissue, repertoires from malignant and benign thyroid patients were compared with one another.

There were no patients who had received any treatment before thyroid surgery. Trimming took off 0 bases at V and 5 bases at J, with 7 bases between the two ends. Germline V gene lookup returns CDR1 LNHNV and CDR2 YYDKDF (reference sequence). The CDR3 totals 13 residues. Per the authors' pipeline: Clinicopathological groups differed in CDR3, with these differences serving to build a distant-metastasis classifier for papillary thyroid cancer. Using MiXCR, TCRdb reanalyzed the PCR reads. These V and J calls derive from TCRdb rather than the authors' analysis. This table holds approximately 5,400 clones, 33% found once. General study results and limits: Benign nodules reportedly had significantly lower TCR beta diversity than malignant thyroid tumors in blood and tumor.

Sample: adjacent normal tissue. The origin of this receptor is a female donor with papillary thyroid cancer or a benign thyroid nodule (not recorded which). Some clones in this sample may be carry-over from other donors' samples. This chain uses TRBV15 with TRBJ2-5; unclear D gene. The DNA of the CDR3 is TGTGCCACCAGCAGAGATTGGGCGGAGACCCAGTACTTC. Protein sequence: CATSRDWAETQYF.